These 10 T cell receptor beta chains originate from one sample sequenced in a study of T cell responses to AZD1222 COVID-19 vaccine. Only in-frame clones appear in the TCRdb table, and some are missing; sequencing was by immunoSEQ multiplex PCR. The table has approximately 92,000 clones, over 80% seen once; the top ten hold less than 8%. Here the sequenced sample was peripheral blood, taken on day 0 of AZD1222 vaccination. The receptor set was obtained from an adult in good health.

On this clone itself: A read error may explain this, as a much larger clone is one base away. CDR3 nucleotides: TGTGCCAGCAGTTCCCACACAGATACGCAGTATTTT. Residues: CASSSHTDTQYF. The chain links TRBV27 to TRBJ2-3; D not resolved. Germline CDR1 reads MNHEY; CDR2 reads SMNVEV (reference sequence). V lost 4 bases and J 2 bases, leaving 4 bases between the germline ends. This CDR3 is built from 12 residues.

The rearrangement joins TRBV10-3 to TRBJ2-2; 8 nucleotides line up with TRBD1. Looked up from germline, CDR1 is ENHRY and CDR2 is SYGVKD. CDR3 length: 15 residues. Trimming took 10 bases from V and 6 from J; bases not matched to a gene: 13. The CDR3 nucleotides read TGTGCCACCTCAGGGGGCCTTCAGGGACCCGGGGAGCTGTTTTTT. This codes for CATSGGLQGPGELFF.

V usage is TRBV28 and J usage is TRBJ1-2; D is perhaps TRBD1 (5 bases). The CDR3 loop spans 13 amino acids. Between the trimmed V and J ends, which lost 5 bases and 6 bases, there was a span of 13 bases. Looked up from germline, CDR1 is MDHEN and CDR2 is SYDVKM. CDR3 nucleotide sequence: TGTGCCAGCAGTCCCGCAGGGCACGATGGCTACACCTTC. Its protein product is CASSPAGHDGYTF.

This chain connects TRBV7-9 to TRBJ2-2, with D possibly matching TRBD1 (6 bases). V shed 1 base and J shed 3 bases, with 12 bases lying between them. The CDR3 consists of 16 residues. The germline V gene encodes CDR1 SEHNR and CDR2 FQNEAQ (reference sequence). The DNA of the CDR3 is TGTGCCAGCAGCTTAGAAGTGGGGGCGTACACCGGGGAGCTGTTTTTT. It codes for CASSLEVGAYTGELFF.

V usage is TRBV2 and J usage is TRBJ2-5; D is perhaps TRBD1 (5 bases). The length of the CDR3 is 16 residues. Germline V CDR1 and CDR2: SNHLY, FYNNEI. Trimming left V 5 bases short and J 5 bases short, with 21 bases between. In DNA, the CDR3 is TGTGCCAGCAGTACCCCAGGGCAGATCGAGGACGAGACCCAGTACTTC. Its protein product is CASSTPGQIEDETQYF.

The chain recombines TRBV24-1 with TRBJ2-3; 10 bases align to TRBD2. The CDR3 is 14 residues long. CDR1 is KGHDR, CDR2 SFDVKD, per germline. The junction had 4 bases not matched to a gene; V was cut back by 6 bases and J by 5 bases. Written as DNA, the CDR3 is TGTGCCACCAGTAGCGGGGGGGTAAGAGATACGCAGTATTTT. It specifies CATSSGGVRDTQYF.

V and J are TRBV7-9 and TRBJ2-2; TRBD1 or TRBD2 may be the D gene (5 bases each). Between the trimmed V and J ends, which lost 0 bases and 1 base, there was a span of 9 bases. CDR1 SEHNR and CDR2 FQNEAQ come from the germline V gene (reference sequence). CDR3 length: 16 amino acids. In DNA, the CDR3 is TGTGCCAGCAGCTTAGCGCAGGGACGGAACACCGGGGAGCTGTTTTTT. Translated: CASSLAQGRNTGELFF.

The chain uses TRBV6-5 and TRBJ1-4; D call uncertain. Per the germline V gene, CDR1 is MNHEY and CDR2 is SVGAGI. V was trimmed by 0 bases and J by 0 bases, leaving 8 bases between them. The CDR3 runs to 16 residues. This chain's CDR3 is CASSYSRIATNEKLFF. The CDR3 region has the DNA TGTGCCAGCAGTTACTCAAGGATTGCAACTAATGAAAAACTGTTTTTT.

The chain is built from TRBV7-8 and TRBJ2-7; D perhaps matches TRBD2 (6 bases). Per germline, CDR1 SGHVS and CDR2 FQNEAQ. The CDR3 has 15 amino acids. Trimming cost V 2 bases and J 5 bases, with 16 bases left between them. The DNA for the CDR3 is TGTGCCAGCAGCTTAAAGGACTACCGCCTTGACGAGCAGTACTTC. Its translation: CASSLKDYRLDEQYF. Full variable domain (remainder filled in from reference TRBV7-8 and TRBJ2-7): GAGVSQSPRYKVAKRGQDVALRCDPISGHVSLFWYQQALGQGPEFLTYFQNEAQLDKSGLPSDRFFAERPEGSVSTLKIQRTQQEDSAVYLCASSLKDYRLDEQYFGPGTRLTVT.

The rearrangement uses TRBV7-9 and TRBJ2-7; the D gene is possibly TRBD2 (6 bases). Trimming cost V 6 bases and J 3 bases, with 15 bases left between them. This CDR3 is built from 14 residues. Germline V lookup: CDR1 SEHNR, CDR2 FQNEAQ (reference sequence). This CDR3 is CASSYREALYEQYF. In DNA, the CDR3 is TGTGCCAGCAGTTATAGGGAGGCCCTCTACGAGCAGTACTTC.